One sample yielded the 24 T cell receptor beta chains listed below, sequenced in a study of PD-L1 blockade in urothelial cancer (dated by TCRdb to the late 2010s). Library creation used the immunoSEQ multiplex PCR assay. This immuneACCESS table, as held by TCRdb, lists in-frame sequences with V and J called but not all clones. Of the missing ones, under half trace to an unresolved V gene in checked studies; the others have no known cause. Present in this sample are under 40,000 clones, more than 65% of which were seen just once. The leading ten clones occupy around 30% of the sample. Sample: PBMCs, taken around atezolizumab (anti-PD-L1) treatment. These receptors were obtained from a man in his 60s with urothelial cancer.

The table lists this clone with a few counts. J is TRBJ2-5 and V is TRBV19; TRBD2 might be the D (5 bases). From germline, CDR1 is LNHDA and CDR2 SQIVND (reference sequence). The ends were cut back, 3 bases at V and 5 bases at J, with 13 bases in the middle. The CDR3 totals 14 residues. For the CDR3, the DNA is TGTGCCAGTAGTATGGTCGGGCGGGTTGAGACCCAGTACTTC. This translates into CASSMVGRVETQYF. The full variable domain, in which reference TRBV19 and TRBJ2-5 provide the parts outside the CDR3, is DGGITQSPKYLFRKEGQNVTLSCEQNLNHDAMYWYRQDPGQGLRLIYYSQIVNDFQKGDIAEGYSVSREKKESFPLTVTSAQKNPTAFYLCASSMVGRVETQYFGPGTRLLVL.

V gene TRBV5-1 combines with J gene TRBJ2-1; TRBD2 might be the D (5 bases). This CDR3 is 15 amino acids long. The ends were cut back, 1 base at V and 6 bases at J, with 14 bases in the middle. Germline lookup yields CDR1 SGHRS and CDR2 YFSETQ. The CDR3 sequence is CASSLYEGRGNEQFF. The CDR3 bases are TGCGCCAGCAGCTTGTACGAGGGCCGGGGCAATGAGCAGTTCTTC. The full variable domain, with the rest looked up from reference TRBV5-1 and TRBJ2-1, is KAGVTQTPRYLIKTRGQQVTLSCSPISGHRSVSWYQQTPGQGLQFLFEYFSETQRNKGNFPGRFSGRQFSNSRSEMNVSTLELGDSALYLCASSLYEGRGNEQFFGPGTRLTVL.

The chain has TRBV25-1 and TRBJ1-5, with 7 bases lining up with TRBD1. With V trimmed by 1 base and J by 5 bases, 8 bases remained unmatched. The germline CDR1 and CDR2 sequences are MGHDK and SYGVNS. The length of the CDR3 is 16 residues. The CDR3 loop reads CASSESKGQGDQPQHF. In DNA, the CDR3 is TGTGCCAGCAGTGAATCCAAGGGGCAGGGGGATCAGCCCCAGCATTTT.

This chain uses TRBV6-1 with TRBJ2-7; no clear D. Germline CDR1 is MNHNS and CDR2 is SASEGT. V lost 6 bases and J lost 4, with 7 bases in between. The CDR3 runs 11 residues. Here the CDR3 reads CASREMYEQYF. DNA for the CDR3: TGTGCCAGCAGAGAGATGTACGAGCAGTACTTC.

The genes are TRBV6-1 and TRBJ1-1, with TRBD1 matching over 9 bases. Looked up from germline, CDR1 is MNHNS and CDR2 is SASEGT. The CDR3 covers 14 residues. The J segment lost 2 bases and the V segment lost 6 bases, leaving 4 bases of the junction unmatched. DNA of the CDR3: TGTGCCAGCAGATCGACAGGGGGAAACACTGAAGCTTTCTTT. It translates to CASRSTGGNTEAFF.

The CDR3 sequence: CASSPGGLGIPSTDTQYF. The CDR3 coding sequence is TGTGCCAGCAGCCCAGGGGGACTAGGAATACCTAGCACAGATACGCAGTATTTT. V is TRBV5-8 and J is TRBJ2-3; tentative D call: TRBD2 (8 bases). The CDR3 runs to 18 residues. Trimming shortened V by 4 bases and J by 0 bases, and 21 bases separated the two germline ends. The V gene's germline CDR1 is SGHTS and CDR2 YDEGEE.

The chain recombines TRBV10-3 with TRBJ2-7; tentative D call: TRBD1 (6 bases). CDR3 length equals 11 residues. V lost 6 bases to trimming and J lost 6 bases, with 9 bases between them. Germline loops: CDR1 ENHRY, CDR2 SYGVKD. CDR3 sequence: CAISTGPEQYF. CDR3 coding DNA: TGTGCCATCAGCACAGGGCCCGAGCAGTACTTC.

The rearrangement links TRBV10-3 to TRBJ2-4; D may be TRBD2 (6 bases). The CDR3 extends over 14 amino acids. The V end was cut by 8 bases, the J end by 2 bases, with 13 bases between. Looked up from germline, CDR1 is ENHRY and CDR2 is SYGVKD. CDR3 amino acids: CAIGREGTKNIQYF. CDR3 coding DNA: TGTGCCATCGGGCGGGAAGGGACCAAAAACATTCAGTACTTC.

The chain joins TRBV7-2 to TRBJ2-1; D is undetermined. This CDR3 region has 14 residues. Germline values: CDR1 SGHTA, CDR2 FQGNSA. Trimming shortened V by 2 bases and J by 9 bases, and 14 bases separated the two germline ends. The CDR3 reads CASSLIHATIEQFF. CDR3 in DNA: TGTGCCAGCAGCTTAATCCACGCCACAATTGAGCAGTTCTTC.

The J gene is TRBJ1-5, the V gene TRBV19, with 8 nucleotides matching TRBD1. Germline CDR1 reads LNHDA; CDR2 reads SQIVND (reference sequence). J was trimmed by 1 base and V by 9 bases; bases with no gene match: 5. CDR3 size: 14 residues. CDR3 protein: CASRGHTSNQPQHF. The CDR3 DNA sequence: TGTGCCAGCAGGGGGCATACCAGCAATCAGCCCCAGCATTTT.

CDR3 sequence (DNA): TGCGCCAGCAGCCAACTAGACAGGGAATTAGCCGAGCAGTACTTC. Translating it yields CASSQLDRELAEQYF. This sequence joins TRBV4-1 and TRBJ2-7, with 7 bases that match TRBD1. This CDR3 region has 15 residues. The germline CDR1 and CDR2 sequences are MGHRA and YSYEKL. V lost 2 bases and J lost 6; bases outside the gene matches: 10.

The chain recombines TRBV27 with TRBJ2-5; 13 nucleotides align to TRBD2. J lost 4 bases, V lost 5 bases, and 10 bases had no gene match. The CDR3 is 17 residues long. Germline CDR1 reads MNHEY; CDR2 reads SMNVEV (reference sequence). For the CDR3, the DNA is TGTGCCAGCAGTCTCCTGCCACTAGCGGGAGGGGGAGAGACCCAGTACTTC. This sequence encodes CASSLLPLAGGGETQYF.

CDR3 sequence reads: CASSSDGVGTYTF. DNA of the CDR3: TGTGCCAGCAGCTCTGACGGAGTAGGTACCTACACCTTC. J is TRBJ1-2 and V is TRBV9; the D is unclear. The CDR3 spans 13 residues. V lost 4 bases and J 10 bases, leaving 17 bases between the germline ends. Germline CDR1 is SGDLS and CDR2 is YYNGEE.

This clone showed up just once. The rearrangement uses TRBV6-5 and TRBJ1-2, with 9 nucleotides matching TRBD1. V lost 6 bases, J lost 6 bases, and 11 bases stayed unmatched. CDR3 length equals 15 residues. Per the germline V gene, CDR1 is MNHEY and CDR2 is SVGAGI. The CDR3 is CASRKDNRGRDGYTF. The CDR3 coding sequence is TGTGCCAGCAGGAAAGATAACAGGGGGCGTGATGGCTACACCTTC.

The chain couples TRBV7-8 to TRBJ2-5; TRBD2 matches at 9 bases. V dropped 1 base and J dropped 4; count of bases not matched to a gene: 7. Per the germline V gene, CDR1 is SGHVS and CDR2 is FQNEAQ. The CDR3 runs to 16 residues. This chain's CDR3 is CASSLGGGRDRETQYF. CDR3 in DNA: TGTGCCAGCAGCTTAGGTGGCGGGAGGGATAGAGAGACCCAGTACTTC. The whole variable domain, remainder taken from reference TRBV7-8 and TRBJ2-5, is GAGVSQSPRYKVAKRGQDVALRCDPISGHVSLFWYQQALGQGPEFLTYFQNEAQLDKSGLPSDRFFAERPEGSVSTLKIQRTQQEDSAVYLCASSLGGGRDRETQYFGPGTRLLVL.

The V and J genes are TRBV5-1 and TRBJ1-4; maybe TRBD1 (6 bases). The V and J ends lost 2 bases and 7 bases respectively, with 12 bases between them. The CDR3 consists of 14 residues. Germline CDR1 reads SGHRS; CDR2 reads YFSETQ. The CDR3 loop reads CASSLQGGSEKLFF. The CDR3 DNA sequence: TGCGCCAGCAGCTTACAGGGTGGTAGTGAAAAACTGTTTTTT.

This chain connects TRBV29-1 to TRBJ2-4; weak D call: TRBD1 (6 bases). V gave up 7 bases and J gave up 8 bases, with 12 bases separating them. This CDR3 comprises 11 residues. Germline CDR1 SQVTM, CDR2 ANQGSEA. The CDR3 coding sequence is TGCAGCGGCCAATCAGGGGACATTCAGTACTTC. The encoded protein is CSGQSGDIQYF.

This chain joins TRBV11-2 and TRBJ2-5, with unresolved D. V gave up 1 base and J gave up 2 bases, with 8 bases separating them. The length of the CDR3 is 14 residues. CDR1 and CDR2 from the germline V gene are SGHAT and FQNNGV. In DNA form, the CDR3 reads TGTGCCAGCAGCTTAGCAACACAGCAAGAGACCCAGTACTTC. Its translation is CASSLATQQETQYF.

This clone was counted a few times. This chain links TRBV6-4 with TRBJ2-1; possibly TRBD1 for D (8 bases). The CDR3 has 15 amino acids. V dropped 5 bases and J dropped 3 bases, with 14 bases sitting between them. From germline, CDR1 is MRHNA and CDR2 SNTAGT. The CDR3 loop reads CASSPQGEGYNEQFF. The CDR3 DNA sequence: TGTGCCAGCAGTCCACAGGGGGAGGGCTACAATGAGCAGTTCTTC.

This chain links TRBV2 with TRBJ2-1; 9 bases are a match to TRBD1. Germline CDR1 and CDR2: SNHLY and FYNNEI. V lost 4 bases, J lost 8 bases, and 9 bases stayed unmatched. The CDR3 has 15 amino acids. The CDR3 nucleotides read TGTGCCAGCAGTGCCGGGACAGGGACGACCGATGAGCAGTTCTTC. Its protein product is CASSAGTGTTDEQFF.

The genes are TRBV5-1 and TRBJ1-4; 7 bases map to TRBD1. Germline CDR1 reads SGHRS; CDR2 reads YFSETQ. This CDR3 spans 16 amino acids. After removal of 4 bases from V and 4 bases from J, the junction contained 10 bases not matched to a gene. The CDR3 nucleotides read TGCGCCAGCAGCCCGGCACCGGGACAGATTAATGAAAAACTGTTTTTT. This gives the protein CASSPAPGQINEKLFF.

The chain has TRBV7-2 and TRBJ1-6; no definite D call. The CDR3 loop spans 15 amino acids. CDR1 and CDR2 from the germline V gene are SGHTA and FQGNSA. The V end lost 5 bases, the J end lost 8 bases, and 16 bases lay between the germline ends. CDR3 in DNA: TGTGCCAGCAGCCGGAGGGAGCGGGAACATTCACCCCTCCACTTT. It yields the protein CASSRREREHSPLHF. The variable domain in full, completed from reference TRBV7-2 and TRBJ1-6, reads GAGVSQSPSNKVTEKGKDVELRCDPISGHTALYWYRQSLGQGLEFLIYFQGNSAPDKSGLPSDRFSAERTGGSVSTLTIQRTQQEDSAVYLCASSRREREHSPLHFGNGTRLTVT.

This chain uses TRBV5-1 with TRBJ2-3, with 11 nucleotides matching TRBD2. The CDR3 extends over 16 amino acids. CDR1 SGHRS and CDR2 YFSETQ come from the germline V gene. V lost 3 bases to trimming and J lost 0 bases; unmatched junction nucleotides: 3. The CDR3 nucleotides read TGCGCCAGCAGCTCGACTAGCGGGGCTAGCACAGATACGCAGTATTTT. This translates into CASSSTSGASTDTQYF.

This chain links TRBV6-5 with TRBJ1-5; 7 bases match TRBD1. Germline CDR1 is MNHEY and CDR2 is SVGAGI. The V and J ends lost 7 bases and 3 bases, in that order; junction bases with no gene match: 9. This CDR3 spans 15 amino acids. The CDR3 bases are TGTGCCAGCATTACCTGGACAGGTCCCAATCAGCCCCAGCATTTT. Amino acid sequence: CASITWTGPNQPQHF.